This T cell receptor (beta chain) was documented in a study of response to subunit inactivated influenza vaccine. Study results and caveats: The authors offered the suggestion that each seasonal influenza vaccination recruits few new T cells.

Of note for this clonotype: Its cognate antigen is unknown.

MiXCR, applied by TCRdb to the RT-PCR reads, yields one record per CDR3 protein. The sample has about 520,000 distinct CDR3 sequences, roughly 7.9% seen once. Germline CDR1 is SGHRS and CDR2 is YFSETQ. The CDR3 loop spans 14 amino acids. V was shortened by 4 bases and J by 3 bases, with 13 bases between the two germline ends. This receptor was identified in a man aged 50-75 years who received an inactivated influenza vaccine. The genes are TRBV5-1 and TRBJ1-1; D may be TRBD1 (5 bases). Sequenced material: PBMCs from blood, taken roughly 24 months after vaccination. The CDR3 nucleotides are TGCGCCAGCAGCCTAGACAGTCGGCACACTGAAGCTTTCTTT. Translation gives CASSLDSRHTEAFF.